The 3 T cell receptor beta chains reported below all come from one sample, sequenced in a study of CD8+ T cells in alopecia areata. Treatment of the sample: oral pan-JAK inhibitor, 5-10 mg twice daily. RNA was isolated and reverse transcribed to cDNA, the sequencing template. TCRdb's table, derived via immunoSEQ multiplex PCR, lists solely in-frame clones and lacks some. The data contain about 180,000 clones, 51% of them seen just once; the ten biggest clones take up about a tenth. This specimen consisted of CD8+ T cells sorted from blood, obtained around week 53, from a patient treated with tofacitinib. These receptors all stem from a human donor with alopecia areata.

The V and J genes are TRBV27 and TRBJ1-1; no clear D. The CDR3 sequence is 13 residues long. V was clipped by 4 bases and J by 2 bases, with 8 bases between them. The germline V gene has CDR1 MNHEY and CDR2 SMNVEV (reference sequence). This CDR3 is CASSYGGNTEAFF. CDR3 DNA: TGTGCCAGCAGTTATGGCGGAAACACTGAAGCTTTCTTT.

The J gene is TRBJ2-7, the V gene TRBV13; 7 nucleotides line up with TRBD1. The CDR3 extends over 14 amino acids. Per the germline V gene, CDR1 is PRHDT and CDR2 is FYEKMQ (reference sequence). V gave up 5 bases and J gave up 3 bases; unmatched junction bases: 7. This chain's CDR3 is CASSPSRDSYEQYF. The CDR3 DNA sequence: TGTGCCAGCAGCCCGAGCCGGGACAGCTACGAGCAGTACTTC.

The V call is TRBV4-3, the J call TRBJ1-5, with D unresolved. The CDR3 is 16 residues long. In germline, CDR1 is LGHNA, CDR2 YSLEER. V was shortened by 0 bases and J by 4 bases, with 13 bases between the two germline ends. The CDR3 bases are TGCGCCAGCAGCCAAGATGTTTCGGGCGAAAATCAGCCCCAGCATTTT. Translating it yields CASSQDVSGENQPQHF.